A few counts support the clone carrying this T cell receptor (beta chain). Antigen specificity is unknown. This sample is drawn from a study of vaccination effects on CD4 cells after COVID-19. TCRdb's copy holds only in-frame clones and misses some; the assay was immunoSEQ multiplex PCR. The sample lists more than 35,000 clones, approximately 70% seen once, with about 30% in the top ten. The CDR3 has 14 residues. Trimming took off 1 base at V and 1 base at J, with 4 bases between the two ends. The germline V gene encodes CDR1 SEHNR and CDR2 FQNEAQ (reference sequence). Antigen-specific CD4+ T cells were expanded with viral peptide pools in the ViraFEST assay before sequencing. The culture ran for about eleven days before CD4+ T cells were isolated. Convalescent patients had PCR-confirmed SARS-CoV-2 infection between March and December 2020.

This TCR came from a human donor who had a prior SARS-CoV-2 infection. V gene TRBV7-9 combines with J gene TRBJ2-2; D ambiguous. The material was CD4+ T cells from PBMCs cultured with a peptide pool, obtained before COVID-19 vaccination. This CDR3 is CASSLGKNTGELFF. The CDR3 nucleotides are TGTGCCAGCAGCTTAGGGAAGAACACCGGGGAGCTGTTTTTT.